This TCR beta chain was identified in a study of T cells in women clearing cervical HPV infection. The CDR3 runs to 15 residues. The germline V gene has CDR1 DFQATT and CDR2 SNEGSKA (reference sequence). Trimming cost V 0 bases and J 0 bases; bases outside gene matches: 5. Data came from immunoSEQ multiplex PCR; TCRdb stores just in-frame clones and leaves some out. This sample's clone table lists more than 30,000 clones. Notes on this clone: Read data end 3 residues before the CDR3 end; the end is taken from the germline J gene.

The V gene is TRBV20-1, the J gene TRBJ2-7, with TRBD2 identical over 7 bases. What was sequenced was blood buffy coat. The TCR comes from a woman between 18 and 70 years old with a cervical HPV16 infection that either progressed to CIN3+ or cleared (not recorded which). CDR3 bases read: TGCAGTGCTAGAGATCCTGGCGGGAGCTCCTACGAG. Residues: CSARDPGGSSYE. The CDR3 in full is CSARDPGGSSYEQYF.